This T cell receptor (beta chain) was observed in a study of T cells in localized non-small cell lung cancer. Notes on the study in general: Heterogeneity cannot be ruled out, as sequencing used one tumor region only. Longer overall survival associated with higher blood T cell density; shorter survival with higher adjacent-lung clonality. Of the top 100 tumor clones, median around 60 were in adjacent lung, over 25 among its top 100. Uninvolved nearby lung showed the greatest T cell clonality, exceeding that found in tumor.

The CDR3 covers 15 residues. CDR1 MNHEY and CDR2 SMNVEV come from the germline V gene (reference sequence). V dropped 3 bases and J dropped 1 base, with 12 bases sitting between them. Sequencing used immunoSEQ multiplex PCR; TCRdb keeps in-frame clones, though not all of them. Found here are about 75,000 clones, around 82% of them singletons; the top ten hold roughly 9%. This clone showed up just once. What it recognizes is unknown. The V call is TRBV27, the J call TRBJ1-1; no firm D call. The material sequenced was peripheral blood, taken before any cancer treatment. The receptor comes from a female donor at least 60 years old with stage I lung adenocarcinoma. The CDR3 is CASSFQALPNTEAFF. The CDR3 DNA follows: TGTGCCAGCAGTTTTCAGGCCCTTCCGAACACTGAAGCTTTCTTT.